These T cell receptor beta chains were read from a single sample in a study of blood T cell repertoires in COVID-19. TCRdb's table, derived via immunoSEQ multiplex PCR, lists solely in-frame clones and lacks some. The sample lists approximately 170,000 clones, about 85% seen once, with around 7% in the top ten. The sample taken for sequencing was peripheral blood. The receptors come from an elderly man with COVID-19, enrolled during active disease. CDR3s include the opening cysteine and the closing phenylalanine or tryptophan. A D gene is named only where the DNA matches it firmly. The size field is filled for only some rows; it gives once, few, many or a size class.

j_call clone_size v_call d_call cdr3_nt cdr3_aa
TRBJ1-3 NA TRBV4-2 NA TGTGCCAGCAGCCAAGTGGCAGGGGTAAACACCATATATTTT CASSQVAGVNTIYF
TRBJ1-2 NA TRBV4-2 TRBD1 TGTGCCAGCAGCCAAGTATCCCCAGGGGGCGATGGCTACACCTTC CASSQVSPGGDGYTF
TRBJ1-1 few TRBV7-2 TRBD1 TGTGCCAGCAGCACAGGGACAGGTACTGAAGCTTTCTTT CASSTGTGTEAFF
TRBJ1-3 few TRBV18 NA TGTGCCAGCTCCCCCGATAGCGGAAACACCATATATTTT CASSPDSGNTIYF
TRBJ2-3 NA TRBV9 TRBD2 TGTGCCAGCAGCGCCTCCGTGGGGGGGGGCACAGATACGCAGTATTTT CASSASVGGGTDTQYF
TRBJ1-1 NA TRBV7-7 NA TGTGCCAGCAGTCAAGGGGGGAACACTGAAGCTTTCTTT CASSQGGNTEAFF
TRBJ1-2 once TRBV20-1 NA TGCAGTGCTAGTGCCAGGGGAAGTACATATGGCTACACCTTC CSASARGSTYGYTF
TRBJ1-2 NA TRBV29-1 TRBD1 TGCAGCGTTGCCGCCGGAACAGGGGGGTTCTATGGCTACACCTTC CSVAAGTGGFYGYTF
TRBJ1-3 NA TRBV15 NA TGTGCCACCAGCCAACACCCTGACTTTTCGAGCTCTGGAAACACCATATATTTT CATSQHPDFSSSGNTIYF
TRBJ2-5 NA TRBV5-1 TRBD1 TGCGCCAGCAGCCACGGGACAGGGAGGCAGACCCAGTACTTC CASSHGTGRQTQYF
TRBJ2-5 once TRBV6-1 NA TGTGCCAGCAGTGAGTCTTTTGCGGAGACCCAGTACTTC CASSESFAETQYF
TRBJ1-1 NA TRBV7-2 NA TGTGCCAGCACCCCCTCCGCAGACACTGAAGCTTTCTTT CASTPSADTEAFF
TRBJ2-5 NA TRBV25-1 TRBD1 TGTGCCAGCAGTGAAGGACAGGGATGGCAAGAGACCCAGTACTTC CASSEGQGWQETQYF
TRBJ1-5 NA TRBV2 TRBD1 TGTGCCAGCAGTTCGGGGACAGGGGGCCGCAATCAGCCCCAGCATTTT CASSSGTGGRNQPQHF
TRBJ2-7 once TRBV19 TRBD2 TGTGCCAGTAGTATCCTAGCGGGAGCCTACGAGCAGTACTTC CASSILAGAYEQYF
TRBJ1-2 NA TRBV6-1 NA TGTGCCAGCAGTGAAAATCTCGGGAACTATGGCTACACCTTC CASSENLGNYGYTF
TRBJ1-3 NA TRBV19 NA TGTGCCAGTAGTACAGGAAACACCATATATTTT CASSTGNTIYF
TRBJ1-1 NA TRBV3-1/TRBV3-2 NA TGTGCCAGCAGCCAAAATGAGGAGGGTCGAGCTTTCTTT CASSQNEEGRAFF
TRBJ2-3 NA TRBV11-3 TRBD2 TGTGCCAGCAGCTTAGGCCTCGGGGGGGCAGGGACAGATACGCAGTATTTT CASSLGLGGAGTDTQYF
TRBJ1-6 NA TRBV4-1 TRBD1 TGCGCCAGCAGCCAACCTGGACAGGTAGAATTCACCCTCCACTTT CASSQPGQVEFTLHF
TRBJ1-5 NA TRBV12-3/TRBV12-4 TRBD1 TGTGCCAGCAGGCAGGGGGAGTTGTGGCCCCAGCATTTT CASRQGELWPQHF
TRBJ2-1 NA TRBV10-1 TRBD2 TGCGCCAGCAGTGAGTCGATGGTAGCGGGGGCTTCCTACAATGAGCAGTTCTTC CASSESMVAGASYNEQFF
TRBJ2-3 NA TRBV5-1 NA TGCGCCAGCAGCGAGCAGCCGGGGGAACAATCAGATACGCAGTATTTT CASSEQPGEQSDTQYF
TRBJ2-5 NA TRBV11-3 NA TGTGCCAGCAGCTCAGGGCCCGGGGAGACCCAGTACTTC CASSSGPGETQYF
TRBJ2-1 NA TRBV7-3 NA TGTGCCAGCAGCCCCCCGGACTCCCCTGAGGATGAGCAGTTCTTC CASSPPDSPEDEQFF
TRBJ2-5 once TRBV5-1 TRBD1 TGCGCCAGCAGTCCGGACAGGGGGGTGGCAGAGACCCAGTACTTC CASSPDRGVAETQYF
TRBJ1-1 NA TRBV5-1 NA TGCGCCAGCAGCTTGGGTGAGGAGACTGAAGCTTTCTTT CASSLGEETEAFF
TRBJ1-2 NA TRBV19 TRBD1 TGTGCCACCTCACAGGGGGCGCGATCCTACTATGGCTACACCTTC CATSQGARSYYGYTF
TRBJ2-2 NA TRBV6-6 TRBD1 TGTGCCAGCAGTCCACCACCGGGACAGGGGTCAACCGGGGAGCTGTTTTTT CASSPPPGQGSTGELFF
TRBJ2-2 once TRBV6-5 NA TGTGCCAGCAGGCGAACAGGGTACACCGGGGAGCTGTTTTTT CASRRTGYTGELFF
TRBJ1-1 NA TRBV5-1 NA TGCGCCAGCAGCTCGACCGGGATGAACACTGAAGCTTTCTTT CASSSTGMNTEAFF
TRBJ1-2 NA TRBV10-3 TRBD1 TGTGCCATCAGTGAGTCCCAGGGGGCAAGCTACACCTTC CAISESQGASYTF
TRBJ1-1 NA TRBV12-5 NA TGTGCTAGTGGTTTGGTACTGGGAGCGAACACTGAAGCTTTCTTT CASGLVLGANTEAFF
TRBJ2-2 NA TRBV5-6 TRBD1 TGTGCCAGCAGCTGGACAGGGGTTTTGGCGAACACCGGGGAGCTGTTTTTT CASSWTGVLANTGELFF
TRBJ1-4 NA TRBV7-2 NA TGTGCCAGCAGCCGCCAGGGCGTAAATGAAAAACTGTTTTTT CASSRQGVNEKLFF
TRBJ1-1 NA TRBV7-2 NA TGTGCCAGCAGCCCGGGGAGGGGGAGAGGAGACACTGAAGCTTTCTTT CASSPGRGRGDTEAFF
TRBJ2-3 NA TRBV6-5 NA TGTGCCAGCAGTTTACAGGGAACAGATACGCAGTATTTT CASSLQGTDTQYF
TRBJ1-1 NA TRBV18 NA TGTGCCAGCTCCCACCAGGAGGGAGAAGCTTTCTTT CASSHQEGEAFF
TRBJ1-4 NA TRBV12-5 NA TGTGCTAGTGGTCCTGGGGCGGATGAAAAACTGTTTTTT CASGPGADEKLFF
TRBJ1-1 NA TRBV5-5 NA TGTGCCAGCAGCCCTTACCCTCCTACCACAGGGTTCACTGAAGCTTTCTTT CASSPYPPTTGFTEAFF
TRBJ1-2 NA TRBV2 TRBD1 TGTGCCAGCAGTGGGACAGGGGGCTATGGCTACACCTTC CASSGTGGYGYTF
TRBJ1-6 few TRBV7-8 TRBD1 TGTGCCAGCAGCTTGACAGGGGTCGGATCACCCCTCCACTTT CASSLTGVGSPLHF
TRBJ1-5 NA TRBV11-2 NA TGTGCCAGCAGCTTAGGCGACAGCCGCAATCAGCCCCAGCATTTT CASSLGDSRNQPQHF
TRBJ1-2 few TRBV25-1 NA TGTGCCAGCAGTGAACCTAGCTATGGCTACACCTTC CASSEPSYGYTF
TRBJ1-6 NA TRBV4-3 NA TGCGCCAGCAGCCGGGGGGGCCAGCGGCCCCTCCACTTT CASSRGGQRPLHF
TRBJ1-5 NA TRBV18 NA TGTGCCAGCTCACCGGGCGGGGGGAAGAACAATCAGCCCCAGCATTTT CASSPGGGKNNQPQHF
TRBJ1-6 NA TRBV18 TRBD1 TGTGCCAGCTCACAGGGACAGGGTAATTCACCCCTCCACTTT CASSQGQGNSPLHF
TRBJ2-1 NA TRBV5-4 TRBD2 TGTGCCAGCAGCTCGAATAGCGGGGGAGCCTACAATGAGCAGTTCTTC CASSSNSGGAYNEQFF
TRBJ2-7 NA TRBV19 NA TGTGCCAGTAGATCCATCGGACTTAACTACGAGCAGTACTTC CASRSIGLNYEQYF
TRBJ1-5 NA TRBV10-3 TRBD1 TGTGCCATCAGTGAACATGACAGGGATCATCAGCCCCAGCATTTT CAISEHDRDHQPQHF
TRBJ2-7 NA TRBV9 TRBD1 TGTGCCAGCAGCGTAGAGGCAGGGGGCGAATACGAGCAGTACTTC CASSVEAGGEYEQYF
TRBJ1-4 few TRBV4-2 TRBD1 TGTGCCAGCAGCCAAGAGCTTAATGGACAGGGAGTAGGAGAAAAACTGTTTTTT CASSQELNGQGVGEKLFF
TRBJ1-5 NA TRBV2 NA TGTGCCAGCAGGGACAGAAATCAGCCCCAGCATTTT CASRDRNQPQHF
TRBJ2-7 few TRBV5-4 TRBD2 TGTGCCAGCAGCTTGGACTTGCGGACTAGCGGGGGAGGCGAGCAGTACTTC CASSLDLRTSGGGEQYF
TRBJ2-2 NA TRBV3-1/TRBV3-2 NA TGTGCCAGCACCCGAACAGAAACCGGGGAGCTGTTTTTT CASTRTETGELFF
TRBJ2-4 once TRBV18 TRBD1 TGTGCCAGCTCACCATGGACAGGGGACAAGTACTTC CASSPWTGDKYF
TRBJ2-7 NA TRBV5-1 TRBD1 TGCGCCAGCAGGGAGGGACAGGGAGACGGCTACGAGCAGTACTTC CASREGQGDGYEQYF
TRBJ1-1 once TRBV5-1 TRBD1 TGCGCCAGCAGCTATACCGGGACAGCGGACACTGAAGCTTTCTTT CASSYTGTADTEAFF